This T cell receptor beta chain was identified in a study of blood T cells in healthy people across ages (dated by TCRdb to the mid-2010s). Background for the entire study: In model experiments, template switching captured about one uniquely barcoded TCR beta cDNA molecule for every two T cells. To avoid experimental bias, donors of different ages were randomly spread across the sequencing lanes. Four age groups were formed from the donors: young (average around 15 years), middle-aged (around 41), aged (around 62) and long-lived (around 82). Using the same blood draw, the study looked at two additional independent replicas of 1 million unique cDNA reads for two donors, one aged 18 to 30 and the other aged 80 or older. Age-related changes in TCR beta repertoire diversity were measured in the study by deep sequencing normalized with unique cDNA molecular identifiers. General study outcomes and caveats: As age increased, observed TCR beta diversity per million T cells dropped in a roughly linear way, and a significant reduction was already evident by age 40. There was a strong correlation between observed TCR beta diversity and the percentage of naive T cells measured by flow cytometry. Total diversity estimates from one million sequenced T cells were considered lower bounds and underestimates. Conclusive comparison of naive and antigen-experienced compartments was prevented by the profiling of bulk unsorted PBMCs. The CMV infection status of donors was not known, potentially confounding age-related changes in expanded clonotypes. The long-lived group showed more naive CD4+ T cells, fewer expanded clones and increased TCR diversity than the aged group, suggesting age selection.

Systemically healthy Caucasian individuals from Russia, 35 to 40 in total and aged roughly 6 to 95 years, were included as donors. Each donor gave around 9.8 milliliters of peripheral blood, collected into EDTA-treated Vacutainer tubes. Ficoll-Paque density-gradient centrifugation was used to isolate PBMCs, with at least 7 million per sample. Total RNA, at least 6 micrograms per sample, was extracted from PBMCs with Trizol reagent. For every donor, flow cytometry on a PBMC aliquot measured the percentage of naive CD45RAhigh/CD27high T cells. The trim is 4 bases for V and 3 bases for J, with a gap of 11 bases between the germline ends. From a lookup of the germline V gene, CDR1 and CDR2 are SNHLY and FYNNEI. From its cysteine to its phenylalanine, the CDR3 spans 14 amino acids. Of the read, only the CDR3 DNA is kept; its 42 bases are in frame from base 1. Library method: 5' RACE. The sequencer was an Illumina HiSeq 2500. A second PCR of about 7 to 12 cycles was performed with a sample-barcoded 5' primer and a J-beta primer mix. A unique molecular identifier was introduced onto each TCR beta cDNA molecule by a template-switch 5' adaptor carrying 12 random nucleotides. Each sample yielded at least 2.5 million CDR3-containing paired-end reads. First-strand cDNA was synthesized from all RNA with the Mint cDNA synthesis kit, primed by a TRBC-specific oligonucleotide. Following uracil-DNA glycosylase treatment, all cDNA underwent a first 18-cycle PCR with the universal primers M1SS and BC2_uni_R. As for the authors' bioinformatics: Each sample was normalized by randomly selecting 1 million high-quality reads, each carrying a distinct molecular identifier. Reads sharing molecular identifiers were discarded rather than binned into consensus sequences. MiTCR, with a Q25 quality threshold and the strictest error-elimination algorithm, was used for CDR3 identification, clonotype clustering and error correction. Lower-bound total TCR beta diversity was estimated with a nonparametric unseen species model using Euler transformation. TCRdb passed the public sequencing reads through fastp at Q25 and MiXCR, retaining productive beta sequences. Under each unique CDR3 protein, matching rows form one entry showing the most common genes and DNA. The V and J calls here are based on TCRdb, not the publication. This sample is represented by some 640,000 distinct CDR3 sequences; about half of them were singletons. Of the sample, around a third falls within the top ten clones.

As for this clonotype: The target of this receptor is not known. No clone much larger than this one lies a single base away; base qualities are absent.

Here the chain combines TRBV2 and TRBJ2-3; the D match is possibly TRBD1 or TRBD2, with 6 bases aligned in each. Sequencing input: blood. The clonotype was recovered from a woman aged 60-70 years in good health. CDR3 loop: CASSGGDITDTQYF. The DNA is TGTGCCAGCAGTGGGGGGGACATTACAGATACGCAGTATTTT.